Given below is one TCR beta chain in context. This sample was taken from a study of blood T cell repertoires in COVID-19. Background on the study: Samples taken during acute and convalescent COVID-19 were collected in the United States, Italy and Spain. Sample material is recorded as cDNA or gDNA derived from T cells, B-cell-depleted T cells, or PBMCs.

This CDR3 has 14 amino acids. V was clipped by 3 bases and J by 4 bases, with 13 bases between them. Germline V gene data show CDR1 as MGHDK and CDR2 as SYGVNS. Per the authors' pipeline: Counts of nucleated cells, estimated from reference gene primer amplification, were obtained. TCRdb's copy holds only in-frame clones and misses some; the assay was immunoSEQ multiplex PCR. That table is the source of V, J and clone size, and D and trimming were worked out from the DNA. The sample consists of fewer than 250,000 clones, 70% to 90% of them appearing once. The specimen was peripheral blood. This chain joins TRBV25-1 and TRBJ2-7; D remains unclear. The receptor's source is a man aged 50-59 years with acute or convalescent COVID-19. The CDR3 here is CASSEMANQYEQYF. The CDR3 DNA reads TGTGCCAGCAGTGAGATGGCCAACCAATACGAGCAGTACTTC.